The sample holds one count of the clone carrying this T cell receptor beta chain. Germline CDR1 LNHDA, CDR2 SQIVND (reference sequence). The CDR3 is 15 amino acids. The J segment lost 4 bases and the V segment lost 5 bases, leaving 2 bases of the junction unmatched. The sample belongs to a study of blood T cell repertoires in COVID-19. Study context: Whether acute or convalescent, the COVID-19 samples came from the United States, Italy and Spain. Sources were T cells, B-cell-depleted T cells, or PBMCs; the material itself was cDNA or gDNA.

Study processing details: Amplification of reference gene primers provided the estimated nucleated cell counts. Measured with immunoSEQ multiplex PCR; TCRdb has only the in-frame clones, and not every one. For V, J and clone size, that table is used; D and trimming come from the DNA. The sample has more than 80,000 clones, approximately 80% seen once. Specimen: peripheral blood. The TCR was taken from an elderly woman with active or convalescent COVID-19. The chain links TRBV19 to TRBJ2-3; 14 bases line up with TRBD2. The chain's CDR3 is CASSLGLAGADTQYF. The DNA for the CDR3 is TGTGCCAGTAGTTTGGGACTAGCGGGAGCAGATACGCAGTATTTT.